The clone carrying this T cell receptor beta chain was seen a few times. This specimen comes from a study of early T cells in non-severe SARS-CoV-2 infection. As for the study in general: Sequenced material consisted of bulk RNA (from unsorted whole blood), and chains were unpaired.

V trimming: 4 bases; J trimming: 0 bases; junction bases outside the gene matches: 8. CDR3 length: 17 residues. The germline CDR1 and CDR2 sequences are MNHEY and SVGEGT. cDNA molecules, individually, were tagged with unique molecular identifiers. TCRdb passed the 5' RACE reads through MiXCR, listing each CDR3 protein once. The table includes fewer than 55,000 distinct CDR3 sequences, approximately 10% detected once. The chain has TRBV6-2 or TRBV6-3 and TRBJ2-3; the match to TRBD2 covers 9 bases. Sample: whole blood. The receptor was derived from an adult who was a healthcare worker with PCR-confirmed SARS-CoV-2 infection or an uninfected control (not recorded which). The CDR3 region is CASSFIGTSKSTDTQYF. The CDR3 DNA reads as TGTGCCAGCAGTTTTATTGGGACTAGCAAAAGCACAGATACGCAGTATTTT.